This T cell receptor beta chain was recorded in a study of breast tumors, draining lymph nodes, adjacent tissues. Study-wide points: Compared with lymph nodes, tumors were less diverse; compared with nontumor tissue, more. Tumor T cell lymph node origin was a supported hypothesis, not proven. Luminal-like breast cancer showed significantly higher tumor–nontumor repertoire similarity than basal-like. Most tumor T cells seemingly derive from lymph node, then expand in tumor.

This clonotype was counted at least ten times. Its antigen is still unknown. TCRdb re-called the multiplex PCR reads through MiXCR, storing one row per CDR3 protein. The sample holds around 120,000 distinct CDR3 sequences, 20% seen once. CDR1 and CDR2 from the germline V gene are SGHTA and FQGTGA. V gave up 5 bases and J gave up 0 bases, with 12 bases separating them. The CDR3 consists of 15 residues. Samples came from axillary lymph nodes draining the breast cancer. Specimen: axillary lymph node tissue. The receptor comes from a female donor with breast cancer. Some clones in this sample may be carry-over from other donors' samples. The chain combines TRBV7-3 with TRBJ2-3; D possibly corresponds to TRBD1 (5 bases). The DNA for the CDR3 is TGTGCCAGCAGCCCCGGACACAGGAGCACAGATACGCAGTATTTT. It encodes CASSPGHRSTDTQYF.